These T cell receptor beta chains were read from a single sample in a study of blood T cell repertoires in COVID-19. Sequencing used immunoSEQ multiplex PCR; TCRdb keeps in-frame clones, though not all of them. The sample lists under 100,000 clones, 80% to 90% occurring once. Material for sequencing was peripheral blood. These receptors originate from a human donor in a cohort sampled during active COVID-19. The CDR3 runs from the conserved cysteine through the conserved F or W. The D gene is left open where the match is weak. Rows may omit the clone size; those that give it use once, few, many or a size class.

j_call | v_call | d_call | clone_size | cdr3_aa | cdr3_nt
TRBJ1-6 | TRBV5-1 | NA | few | CASSLGGSYNSPLHF | TGCGCCAGCAGCTTGGGCGGCTCCTATAATTCACCCCTCCACTTT
TRBJ2-6 | TRBV3-1/TRBV3-2 | TRBD1 | NA | CASSRGQESSGANVLTF | TGTGCCAGCAGCCGGGGACAGGAAAGCTCTGGGGCCAACGTCCTGACTTTC
TRBJ1-5 | TRBV28 | NA | once | CASRQGSNQPQHF | TGTGCCAGCAGACAGGGCTCCAATCAGCCCCAGCATTTT
TRBJ2-3 | TRBV19 | TRBD2 | NA | CASAWTSGSTDTQYF | TGTGCCAGTGCGTGGACTAGCGGGTCCACAGATACGCAGTATTTT
TRBJ1-5 | TRBV18 | NA | NA | CASSPAVYQPQHF | TGTGCCAGCTCACCGGCGGTGTATCAGCCCCAGCATTTT
TRBJ1-2 | TRBV7-9 | NA | few | CASSRETGYGYTF | TGTGCCAGCAGCAGAGAGACGGGCTATGGCTACACCTTC
TRBJ2-1 | TRBV11-2 | NA | NA | CASSSRVQGKTEQFF | TGTGCCAGCAGCTCAAGGGTTCAGGGGAAAACTGAGCAGTTCTTC
TRBJ2-5 | TRBV30 | TRBD1 | NA | CAWRGTGQETQYF | TGTGCCTGGAGGGGGACAGGGCAAGAGACCCAGTACTTC
TRBJ2-2 | TRBV7-9 | NA | NA | CASSFAGILGELFF | TGTGCCAGCAGCTTTGCCGGGATCCTCGGGGAGCTGTTTTTT
TRBJ1-5 | TRBV10-1 | NA | NA | CARGRIGERPWAQPQHF | TGCGCCAGGGGGCGGATAGGGGAAAGGCCATGGGCTCAGCCCCAGCATTTT
TRBJ1-6 | TRBV4-1 | NA | NA | CASSQDRRVGSPSSPLHF | TGCGCCAGCAGCCAAGATAGACGGGTGGGGAGCCCTAGTTCACCCCTCCACTTT
TRBJ1-1 | TRBV19 | NA | NA | CASSMGYMGAGTEAFF | TGTGCCAGTAGTATGGGGTATATGGGTGCGGGCACTGAAGCTTTCTTT
TRBJ2-5 | TRBV7-2 | TRBD2 | NA | CASSLDGITSGRETQYF | TGTGCCAGCAGCTTAGATGGAATTACTAGCGGGAGGGAGACCCAGTACTTC
TRBJ2-1 | TRBV18 | NA | NA | CASSSGVGSYNEQFF | TGTGCCAGCTCGTCAGGGGTAGGCTCCTACAATGAGCAGTTCTTC
TRBJ2-7 | TRBV28 | TRBD2 | NA | CASSQPATSGAYEQYF | TGTGCCAGCAGTCAACCCGCCACTAGCGGGGCCTACGAGCAGTACTTC
TRBJ1-2 | TRBV5-4 | NA | NA | CASSFSTRRTGIYGYTF | TGTGCCAGCAGCTTCTCTACCCGACGGACTGGGATCTATGGCTACACCTTC
TRBJ2-7 | TRBV5-1 | TRBD2 | few | CASRMAGTSGVHEQYF | TGCGCCAGTCGCATGGCAGGGACTAGCGGGGTCCACGAGCAGTACTTC
TRBJ1-4 | TRBV2 | TRBD1 | NA | CASRIGQGAEKLFF | TGTGCCAGCAGAATCGGACAGGGCGCAGAAAAACTGTTTTTT
TRBJ1-3 | TRBV2 | NA | NA | CASSEISSGNTIYF | TGTGCCAGCAGTGAGATCAGCTCTGGAAACACCATATATTTT
TRBJ2-7 | TRBV2 | NA | NA | CASSFGTYEQYF | TGTGCCAGCAGTTTCGGGACTTACGAGCAGTACTTC
TRBJ1-2 | TRBV4-3 | NA | NA | CASSPQLAGDYGYTF | TGCGCCAGCAGCCCCCAATTGGCGGGAGACTATGGCTACACCTTC
TRBJ2-3 | TRBV5-1 | NA | NA | CASSLGQNSDTQYF | TGCGCCAGCAGCTTGGGACAGAACTCAGATACGCAGTATTTT
TRBJ2-7 | TRBV18 | TRBD1 | NA | CASSALPPGQGSSYEQYF | TGTGCCAGCTCTGCCCTGCCGCCGGGACAGGGTAGCTCCTACGAGCAGTACTTC
TRBJ2-2 | TRBV5-6 | NA | NA | CASSWTRGELFF | TGTGCCAGCAGCTGGACACGAGGGGAGCTGTTTTTT
TRBJ1-3 | TRBV5-5 | TRBD1 | NA | CASSRTGLFGNTIYF | TGTGCCAGCAGCCGGACAGGGTTGTTTGGAAACACCATATATTTT
TRBJ2-1 | TRBV5-6 | NA | NA | CAASAPGEYNEQFF | TGTGCCGCCAGCGCCCCGGGGGAGTACAATGAGCAGTTCTTC
TRBJ2-1 | TRBV2 | NA | NA | CASRSGGRSNEQFF | TGTGCCAGCAGGTCGGGGGGCCGGTCCAATGAGCAGTTCTTC